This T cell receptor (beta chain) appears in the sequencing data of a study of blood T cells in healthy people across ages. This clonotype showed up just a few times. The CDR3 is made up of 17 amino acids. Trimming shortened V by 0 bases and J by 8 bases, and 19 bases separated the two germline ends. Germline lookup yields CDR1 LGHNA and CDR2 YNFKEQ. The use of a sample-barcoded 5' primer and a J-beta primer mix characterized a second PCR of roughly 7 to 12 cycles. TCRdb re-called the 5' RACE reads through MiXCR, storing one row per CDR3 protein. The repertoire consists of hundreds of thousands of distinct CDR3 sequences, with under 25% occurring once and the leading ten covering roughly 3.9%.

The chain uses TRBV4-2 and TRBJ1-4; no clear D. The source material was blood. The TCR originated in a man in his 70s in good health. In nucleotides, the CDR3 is TGTGCCAGCAGCCAAGACGCCCGAGGCGGGCAGATCGAAAAACTGTTTTTT. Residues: CASSQDARGGQIEKLFF.